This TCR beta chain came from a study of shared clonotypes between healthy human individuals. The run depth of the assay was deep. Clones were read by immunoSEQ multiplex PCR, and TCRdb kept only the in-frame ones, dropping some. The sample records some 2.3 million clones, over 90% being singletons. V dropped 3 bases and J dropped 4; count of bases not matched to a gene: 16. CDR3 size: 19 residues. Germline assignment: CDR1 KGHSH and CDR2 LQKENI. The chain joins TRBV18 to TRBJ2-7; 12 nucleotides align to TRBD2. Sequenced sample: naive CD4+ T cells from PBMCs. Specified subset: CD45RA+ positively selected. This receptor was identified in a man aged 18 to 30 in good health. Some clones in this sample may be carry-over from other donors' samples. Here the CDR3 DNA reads TGTGCCAGCTCACCCGGGGACCTAGCGGGAGGGAGAATTTTTTACGAGCAGTACTTC. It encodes CASSPGDLAGGRIFYEQYF. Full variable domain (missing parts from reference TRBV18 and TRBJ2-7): NAGVMQNPRHLVRRRGQEARLRCSPMKGHSHVYWYRQLPEEGLKFMVYLQKENIIDESGMPKERFSAEFPKEGPSILRIQQVVRGDSAAYFCASSPGDLAGGRIFYEQYFGPGTRLTVT.